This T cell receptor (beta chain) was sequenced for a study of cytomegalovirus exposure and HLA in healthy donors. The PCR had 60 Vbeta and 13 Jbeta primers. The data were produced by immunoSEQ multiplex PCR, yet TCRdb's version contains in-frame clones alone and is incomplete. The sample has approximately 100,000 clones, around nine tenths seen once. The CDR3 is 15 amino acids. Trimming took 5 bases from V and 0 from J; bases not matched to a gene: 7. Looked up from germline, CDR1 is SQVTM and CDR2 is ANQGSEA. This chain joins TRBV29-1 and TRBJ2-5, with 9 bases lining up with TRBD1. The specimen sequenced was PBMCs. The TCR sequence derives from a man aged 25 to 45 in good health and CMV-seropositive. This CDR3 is CSVTPGQGYQETQYF. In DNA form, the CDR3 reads TGCAGCGTTACCCCTGGACAGGGGTACCAAGAGACCCAGTACTTC.